This entry features one T cell receptor (beta chain) sequence. The antigen is not known. This sample was taken from a study of PD-1 blockade in classical Hodgkin lymphoma. The study's findings and limits: Relative to healthy donors, newly diagnosed patients reportedly had lower baseline TCR diversity, which was reported as lower still in relapsed/refractory patients. Patients who began taking nivolumab under 1 year after ASCT were left out.

The data were produced by immunoSEQ multiplex PCR, yet TCRdb's version contains in-frame clones alone and is incomplete. The sample yields approximately 17,000 clones, roughly 82% seen once. The patients all showed relapse after autologous stem cell transplantation, while their brentuximab vedotin exposure varied. Sequences were derived from peripheral blood mononuclear cells (PBMCs), sampled before the second cycle of nivolumab. This clonotype originated in a human donor with classical Hodgkin lymphoma.

The DNA of the CDR3 is TGTGCCAGCAGTATAACACCCACAAACACTGAAGCTTTCTTT. Amino acid sequence: CASSITPTNTEAFF. This chain connects TRBV6-5 to TRBJ1-1; D is unclear. Looked up from germline, CDR1 is MNHEY and CDR2 is SVGAGI. Trimming took off 5 bases at V and 2 bases at J, with 12 bases between the two ends. The CDR3 runs to 14 residues.